Listed here is a single TCR beta chain. This record belongs to a study of control samples from healthy donors and cancer patients. Some clones are missing from TCRdb's copy, which holds only in-frame ones; the method was immunoSEQ multiplex PCR. Seen here are some 120,000 clones, more than 85% observed once, and the top ten hold about 9%. The V gene lost 4 bases and the J gene lost 12 bases, with 12 bases spanning the gap. CDR1 and CDR2 (germline): MNHEY, SVGAGI. This CDR3 is 11 amino acids long. Sequencing was carried out using blood. The source of this sequence is a man between 18 and 29 years old in good health. This sequence joins TRBV6-5 and TRBJ1-2; D not certain. CDR3 sequence reads: CASSSDGEDTF. The CDR3 DNA follows: TGTGCCAGCAGTTCGGACGGAGAAGACACCTTC.